This entry describes one TCR beta chain. The antigen remains unidentified. In the PCR, 60 Vbeta and 13 Jbeta primers were used. Assay used: immunoSEQ multiplex PCR; TCRdb lists only in-frame clones, some missing. The sample holds around 200,000 clones, 82% seen once. This CDR3 has 14 residues. The trim removed 2 bases at V and 3 bases at J, leaving 4 bases unmatched. The germline CDR1 and CDR2 sequences are MNHNS and SASEGT. The sample originates from a study of cytomegalovirus exposure and HLA in healthy donors. Broader study findings: Likely technical artifact: a cluster of highly shared sequence variants. In a later analysis, CMV-associated beta chains were mostly HLA-associated, it appeared. Presence/absence analyses rested on an assumption that sequencing depth was roughly uniform across donors. Later work showed greater clonal expansion in HLA-associated TCR beta chains than in equally common others.

This chain links TRBV6-1 with TRBJ2-7, with 7 nucleotides matching TRBD2. This clonotype was sampled from a woman younger than 30 in good health and CMV-seronegative. Source material: PBMCs. This chain's CDR3 is CASSEIWEGYEQYF. The CDR3, as DNA: TGTGCCAGCAGTGAAATATGGGAGGGCTACGAGCAGTACTTC.